What follows are 24 T cell receptor beta chains derived from one specimen sequenced in a study of T cell responses to AZD1222 COVID-19 vaccine. Sequencing used immunoSEQ multiplex PCR; TCRdb keeps in-frame clones, though not all of them. This sample yields 70,000 to 95,000 clones, of which approximately 87% are seen a single time; more than 1.2% belongs to the top ten. The sample in question was peripheral blood, obtained 28 days after the second AZD1222 dose. Receptors originate from an adult who received the AZD1222 COVID-19 vaccine.

The rearrangement uses TRBV30 and TRBJ1-4; 10 bases map to TRBD1. The CDR3 is made up of 14 amino acids. V lost 2 bases and J lost 8; bases outside the gene matches: 5. Germline V lookup: CDR1 GTSNPN, CDR2 SVGIG (reference sequence). CDR3 in amino acids: CAWSLGQGYEKLFF. The CDR3 coding sequence is TGTGCCTGGAGTTTGGGACAGGGGTACGAAAAACTGTTTTTT.

This clone has a handful of counts. The gene calls are TRBV28 and TRBJ1-2; D is possibly TRBD1 (5 bases). CDR3 length equals 13 residues. Germline loops: CDR1 MDHEN, CDR2 SYDVKM. With 8 bases removed from V and 2 bases from J, the gap between germline ends came to 12 bases. The CDR3 is CASSRDGNYGYTF. CDR3 bases: TGTGCCAGCTCGAGGGACGGGAACTATGGCTACACCTTC.

The chain carries TRBV2 and TRBJ1-1; D gene unclear. V was clipped by 5 bases and J by 1 base, with 8 bases between them. Germline V lookup: CDR1 SNHLY, CDR2 FYNNEI. There are 13 residues in the CDR3. Here the CDR3 DNA reads TGTGCCAGCAGTACCCAAGGGAACACTGAAGCTTTCTTT. Protein sequence: CASSTQGNTEAFF.

The V call is TRBV28, the J call TRBJ2-1; a weak D match, TRBD2 (6 bases). The CDR3 extends over 13 amino acids. V lost 8 bases, J lost 1 base, and 9 bases lay in between. Germline CDR1 is MDHEN and CDR2 is SYDVKM. CDR3 protein: CASQGGSYNEQFF. The CDR3 DNA sequence: TGTGCCAGCCAAGGAGGGTCCTACAATGAGCAGTTCTTC.

The chain recombines TRBV5-1 with TRBJ2-7; TRBD1 agrees at 10 bases. The CDR3 loop spans 12 amino acids. Trimming removed 4 bases from V and 7 bases from J; junction bases left unmatched: 2. The germline V gene has CDR1 SGHRS and CDR2 YFSETQ. DNA for the CDR3: TGCGCCAGCAGCCCGGGACAGGGGGAGCAGTACTTC. Amino acid sequence: CASSPGQGEQYF.

This chain links TRBV10-3 with TRBJ1-1; TRBD1 aligns across 9 bases. CDR3 size: 14 residues. Germline CDR1 ENHRY, CDR2 SYGVKD. After removal of 6 bases from V and 4 bases from J, the junction contained 6 bases not matched to a gene. The CDR3 DNA follows: TGTGCCATCAGCCCGGGACAGGGAAGCACTGAAGCTTTCTTT. This encodes CAISPGQGSTEAFF.

The chain is built from TRBV10-3 and TRBJ1-2; TRBD1 matches 10 bases. The trim removed 1 base at V and 7 bases at J, leaving 9 bases unmatched. Germline CDR1 and CDR2: ENHRY and SYGVKD. The CDR3 is 16 residues long. The CDR3 spells CAISEFQGQGVGGYTF. CDR3 DNA: TGTGCCATCAGTGAGTTCCAAGGACAGGGGGTCGGTGGCTACACCTTC.

The chain uses TRBV20-1 and TRBJ2-7; D uncertain. Germline assignment: CDR1 DFQATT and CDR2 SNEGSKA (reference sequence). Trimming took off 5 bases at V and 3 bases at J, with 8 bases between the two ends. The CDR3 is made up of 11 amino acids. CDR3 bases: TGCAGTGCTCGGTGGGGCTACGAGCAGTACTTC. It translates to CSARWGYEQYF.

This chain joins TRBV6-5 and TRBJ2-3; D is tentatively TRBD1 or TRBD2 (5 bases each). Germline CDR1 MNHEY, CDR2 SVGAGI. This CDR3 is 14 amino acids long. The V gene lost 2 bases and the J gene lost 2 bases, with 8 bases spanning the gap. The CDR3 bases are TGTGCCAGCAGTTACCAGGGACCCACAGATACGCAGTATTTT. The encoded protein is CASSYQGPTDTQYF.

V and J are TRBV30 and TRBJ1-1; D is ambiguous. V was pared by 2 bases and J by 4 bases, with 8 bases between. The V gene's germline CDR1 is GTSNPN and CDR2 SVGIG (reference sequence). This CDR3 is built from 12 residues. CDR3 in amino acids: CAWSQDGTEAFF. DNA for the CDR3: TGTGCCTGGAGTCAGGACGGCACTGAAGCTTTCTTT.

The chain joins TRBV27 to TRBJ2-1, with D possibly matching TRBD1 (6 bases). The CDR3 covers 13 residues. With 3 bases removed from V and 9 bases from J, the gap between germline ends came to 12 bases. Looked up from germline, CDR1 is MNHEY and CDR2 is SMNVEV (reference sequence). Here the CDR3 DNA reads TGTGCCAGCAGTTTTTCAGGGGCAACTGAGCAGTTCTTC. Amino acids: CASSFSGATEQFF.

This clone was detected a few times. The chain carries TRBV9 and TRBJ2-7; D could derive from TRBD1 or TRBD2 (5 bases each). The ends were cut back, 4 bases at V and 3 bases at J, with 17 bases in the middle. CDR3 length equals 15 residues. Per the germline V gene, CDR1 is SGDLS and CDR2 is YYNGEE. The CDR3 DNA sequence: TGTGCCAGCAGCTCTGGGACGGTGGCCCTCTACGAGCAGTACTTC. Encoded protein: CASSSGTVALYEQYF.

This clone was picked up a small number of times. The gene calls are TRBV27 and TRBJ2-7; either TRBD1 or TRBD2 may fit D (5 bases each). The CDR3 consists of 14 residues. Germline V CDR1 and CDR2: MNHEY, SMNVEV (reference sequence). V was clipped by 2 bases and J by 0 bases, with 8 bases between them. CDR3 sequence (DNA): TGTGCCAGCAGTTTAGAGGGGTACTCCTACGAGCAGTACTTC. This gives the protein CASSLEGYSYEQYF.

The rearrangement links TRBV7-8 to TRBJ1-5; weak D call: TRBD1 (5 bases). The CDR3 contains 15 residues. In germline, CDR1 is SGHVS, CDR2 FQNEAQ. V lost 10 bases and J lost 3, with 19 bases in between. The DNA of the CDR3 is TGTGCCACCACTCCGGGGGGGATATTCAATCAGCCCCAGCATTTT. Residues: CATTPGGIFNQPQHF.

The chain uses TRBV6-5 and TRBJ2-5; TRBD1 aligns across 9 bases. Trimming removed 5 bases from V and 4 bases from J; junction bases left unmatched: 5. The CDR3 is made up of 14 amino acids. Germline V gene data show CDR1 as MNHEY and CDR2 as SVGAGI. The CDR3 bases are TGTGCCAGCAGTATACAGGGGGCGGGAGAGACCCAGTACTTC. Encoded protein: CASSIQGAGETQYF.

This chain links TRBV30 with TRBJ1-5, with TRBD1 identical over 12 bases. Germline V gene lookup returns CDR1 GTSNPN and CDR2 SVGIG (reference sequence). Trimming cost V 2 bases and J 0 bases; bases outside gene matches: 8. The CDR3 spans 18 residues. CDR3 region: CAWSFRDRGQSSNQPQHF. The CDR3 DNA reads TGTGCCTGGAGTTTCCGGGACAGGGGGCAATCTAGCAATCAGCCCCAGCATTTT.

The gene calls are TRBV3-1 (or the pseudogene TRBV3-2) and TRBJ1-2, with TRBD1 as a possible D gene (6 bases). This CDR3 region has 15 residues. Germline V gives CDR1 LGHDT, CDR2 YNNKEL (reference sequence). The V gene lost 4 bases and the J gene lost 4 bases, with 16 bases spanning the gap. The CDR3 nucleotides read TGTGCCAGCAGCCCGCTCCTGCAGGGGCCCTATGGCTACACCTTC. This sequence encodes CASSPLLQGPYGYTF.

This clone was detected only once. The genes are TRBV15 and TRBJ1-2, with D perhaps matching TRBD1 (5 bases). CDR1 and CDR2 from the germline V gene are LNHNV and YYDKDF (reference sequence). The CDR3 contains 13 residues. Trimming left V 5 bases short and J 4 bases short, with 11 bases between. In DNA form, the CDR3 reads TGTGCCACCAGCCCCGGGGGAGTCTATGGCTACACCTTC. As protein: CATSPGGVYGYTF.

The DNA of the CDR3 is TGTGCCAGCAGTTATGGCGGGGGGTCCTTCTACGAGCAGTACTTC. Translation gives CASSYGGGSFYEQYF. J is TRBJ2-7 and V is TRBV6-5; the match to TRBD2 covers 8 bases. This CDR3 region has 15 residues. V shed 3 bases, J shed 3 bases, and the junction held 7 bases outside the gene matches. The germline V gene has CDR1 MNHEY and CDR2 SVGAGI.

In this sample, this clone turned up once. The J gene is TRBJ2-7, the V gene TRBV7-3; the D is unclear. Germline V gene lookup returns CDR1 SGHTA and CDR2 FQGTGA. Trimming took off 5 bases at V and 1 base at J, with 18 bases between the two ends. The CDR3 covers 16 residues. CDR3 residues: CASSPSSLASSYEQYF. As DNA, the CDR3 is TGTGCCAGCAGCCCTTCGTCACTGGCCTCGTCCTACGAGCAGTACTTC. The entire variable domain, with the rest obtained from reference TRBV7-3 and TRBJ2-7, is as follows: GAGVSQTPSNKVTEKGKYVELRCDPISGHTALYWYRQSLGQGPEFLIYFQGTGAADDSGLPNDRFFAVRPEGSVSTLKIQRTERGDSAVYLCASSPSSLASSYEQYFGPGTRLTVT.

The V and J genes are TRBV19 and TRBJ1-1, with D maybe TRBD1 (6 bases). Trimming took 7 bases from V and 4 from J, leaving 13 bases between them. This CDR3 has 13 residues. CDR1 LNHDA and CDR2 SQIVND come from the germline V gene (reference sequence). Here the CDR3 reads CASTLGGSTEAFF. The CDR3 DNA reads TGTGCCAGTACCCTCGGGGGCAGCACTGAAGCTTTCTTT.

The chain carries TRBV4-1 and TRBJ1-2; TRBD1 agrees at 8 bases. The V and J ends lost 4 bases and 5 bases, in that order; junction bases with no gene match: 12. Germline CDR1 reads MGHRA; CDR2 reads YSYEKL. The CDR3 runs to 16 residues. The CDR3 sequence is CASSLGGDRGNYGYTF. CDR3 bases: TGCGCCAGCAGCCTCGGGGGAGACAGGGGTAATTATGGCTACACCTTC.

The chain joins TRBV6-5 to TRBJ2-7; D ambiguous. The ends were cut back, 3 bases at V and 4 bases at J, with 13 bases in the middle. Germline loops: CDR1 MNHEY, CDR2 SVGAGI. The CDR3 loop spans 14 amino acids. In nucleotides, the CDR3 is TGTGCCAGCAGTTATCCCGGGTCTAAATACGAGCAGTACTTC. Translated: CASSYPGSKYEQYF.

V is TRBV18 and J is TRBJ1-1, with unresolved D. Per the germline V gene, CDR1 is KGHSH and CDR2 is LQKENI. The CDR3 contains 14 residues. The V end was cut by 3 bases, the J end by 1 base, with 9 bases between. Here the CDR3 DNA reads TGTGCCAGCTCACCCGGCACCCAGAACACTGAAGCTTTCTTT. Its translation is CASSPGTQNTEAFF.